The clone carrying this T cell receptor beta chain occurred a few times. The antigen is unknown. This CDR3 contains 16 residues. The J segment lost 4 bases and the V segment lost 0 bases, leaving 8 bases of the junction unmatched. Germline V gene sequence: CDR1 MNHEY, CDR2 SVGAGI. Splitting of each subset's genomic DNA was done evenly across several immunoSEQ plates. As originally analysed: Without quality scores, immunoSEQ junctional reads could not be filtered like full-length reads. Repertoires were generated with immunoSEQ multiplex PCR, while TCRdb's copy carries only in-frame clones and drops some. V and J calls plus clone size are reproduced from that table; the DNA served to infer D and trimming. The table shows over a million clones, with 75% to 80% occurring only once. The data derive from a study of shared clonotypes between healthy human individuals. Study findings and constraints: The naive CD4 repertoires of several donors were compared, and roughly 5% of clonotypes were shared.

This chain links TRBV6-5 with TRBJ2-5; 7 nucleotides match TRBD2. Sequenced: memory CD4+ T cells from PBMCs. Sample subset: CD45RA-negative fraction. This TCR derives from a man aged 18 to 35 in good health. Some clones in this sample may be carry-over from other donors' samples. CDR3 DNA: TGTGCCAGCAGTTACTCCCAGGCGGGAGCACGAGAGACCCAGTACTTC. As protein: CASSYSQAGARETQYF.